This is a list of T cell receptor beta chains from one sample in a study of CD4+ T cells in melanoma. Repertoires were generated with immunoSEQ multiplex PCR, while TCRdb's copy carries only in-frame clones and drops some. The profile shows over 130,000 clones, around 90% of them singletons. These receptors all come from a human donor with melanoma. Each CDR3 is given with its conserved first and last residue. The D gene is left open where the match is weak. Some rows mark clone size as missing; the rest say once, few, many or name a class of expanded clone.

.	TRBJ1-5	TRBD1	TRBV7-8	CASSPRRDRGVQPQHF	TGTGCCAGCAGCCCCCGCCGGGACAGGGGAGTTCAGCCCCAGCATTTT
once	TRBJ2-7	.	TRBV23-1	CASSRKGPTRYEQYF	TGCGCCAGCAGCCGAAAGGGACCCACCCGCTACGAGCAGTACTTC
.	TRBJ2-3	.	TRBV19	CASKGPSRNTDTQYF	TGTGCCAGTAAAGGTCCTTCGCGGAACACAGATACGCAGTATTTT
.	TRBJ2-5	TRBD1	TRBV2	CASSPTGGPQETQYF	TGTGCCAGCAGTCCGACAGGGGGCCCGCAAGAGACCCAGTACTTC
.	TRBJ2-1	TRBD2	TRBV4-2	CASSQGGLAGSEQFF	TGTGCCAGCAGCCAAGGGGGACTAGCGGGGAGTGAGCAGTTCTTC
.	TRBJ2-7	.	TRBV6-6	CASSSYYEQYF	TGTGCCAGCAGTTCGTACTACGAGCAGTACTTC
once	TRBJ2-1	.	TRBV25-1	CASSEPRGGAYNEQFF	TGTGCCAGCAGTGAGCCTCGAGGGGGAGCTTACAATGAGCAGTTCTTC
.	TRBJ2-3	.	TRBV30	CAWSLQGADTQYF	TGTGCCTGGAGTTTACAGGGAGCAGATACGCAGTATTTT
.	TRBJ1-5	.	TRBV5-4	CASSFEGNQPQHF	TGTGCCAGCAGCTTCGAGGGCAATCAGCCCCAGCATTTT
.	TRBJ1-2	.	TRBV25-1	CASTQGLNYGYTF	TGTGCCAGCACGCAGGGCCTAAACTATGGCTACACCTTC
.	TRBJ2-1	.	TRBV10-1	CASSESWGVLPNEQFF	TGCGCCAGCAGTGAGTCTTGGGGGGTGCTACCCAATGAGCAGTTCTTC
.	TRBJ2-1	.	TRBV4-1	CASSQEWGNEQFF	TGCGCCAGCAGCCAAGAATGGGGGAATGAGCAGTTCTTC
.	TRBJ1-2	.	TRBV5-4	CASSLAGPLNYGYTF	TGTGCCAGCAGCTTGGCTGGACCCCTTAACTATGGCTACACCTTC
.	TRBJ2-2	.	TRBV5-1	CASRTGTNTGELFF	TGCGCCAGTCGTACGGGCACGAACACCGGGGAGCTGTTTTTT
once	TRBJ1-2	.	TRBV5-4	CASSLARENYGYTF	TGTGCCAGCAGCTTGGCCCGGGAAAACTATGGCTACACCTTC
.	TRBJ1-2	.	TRBV28	CASSLMHRHTF	TGTGCCAGCAGTTTAATGCACCGCCACACCTTC
.	TRBJ1-1	.	TRBV6-6	CASSYKGPINTEAFF	TGTGCCAGCAGTTACAAGGGACCAATAAACACTGAAGCTTTCTTT
.	TRBJ2-4	.	TRBV7-2	CASSLSTGSENIQYF	TGTGCCAGCAGCTTATCCACAGGATCCGAAAACATTCAGTACTTC
.	TRBJ1-2	.	TRBV18	CASSPGAGNGYGYTF	TGTGCCAGCTCACCAGGGGCGGGTAACGGCTATGGCTACACCTTC
once	TRBJ1-5	TRBD1	TRBV19	CASRPDRGGNQPQHF	TGTGCCAGTAGACCGGACAGGGGAGGCAATCAGCCCCAGCATTTT